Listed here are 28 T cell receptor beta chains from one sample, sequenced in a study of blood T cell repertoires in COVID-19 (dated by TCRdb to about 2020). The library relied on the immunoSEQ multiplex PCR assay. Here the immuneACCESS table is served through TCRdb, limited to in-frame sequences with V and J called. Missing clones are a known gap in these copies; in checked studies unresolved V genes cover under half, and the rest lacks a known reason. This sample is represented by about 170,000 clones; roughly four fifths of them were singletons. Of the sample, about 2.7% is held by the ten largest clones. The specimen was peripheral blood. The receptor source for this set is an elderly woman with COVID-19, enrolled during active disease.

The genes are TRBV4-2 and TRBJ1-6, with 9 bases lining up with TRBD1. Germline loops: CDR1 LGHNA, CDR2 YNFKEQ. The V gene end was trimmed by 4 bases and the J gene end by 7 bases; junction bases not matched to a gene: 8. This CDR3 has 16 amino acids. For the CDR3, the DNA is TGTGCCAGCAGCCCAGGGGGGGGGACAGGGAATTCACCCCTCCACTTT. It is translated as CASSPGGGTGNSPLHF.

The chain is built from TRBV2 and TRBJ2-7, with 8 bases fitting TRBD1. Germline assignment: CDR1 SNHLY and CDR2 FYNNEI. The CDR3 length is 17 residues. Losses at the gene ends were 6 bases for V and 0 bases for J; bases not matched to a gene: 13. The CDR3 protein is CASRYAPGQVPSYEQYF. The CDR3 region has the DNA TGTGCCAGCAGATACGCACCGGGACAGGTACCCTCCTACGAGCAGTACTTC.

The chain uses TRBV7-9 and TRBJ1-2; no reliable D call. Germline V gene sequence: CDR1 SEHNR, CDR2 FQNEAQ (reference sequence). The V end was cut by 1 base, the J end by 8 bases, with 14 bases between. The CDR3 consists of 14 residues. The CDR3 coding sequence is TGTGCCAGCAGCTTAGACCGAGGGTTTAAAGGCTACACCTTC. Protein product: CASSLDRGFKGYTF.

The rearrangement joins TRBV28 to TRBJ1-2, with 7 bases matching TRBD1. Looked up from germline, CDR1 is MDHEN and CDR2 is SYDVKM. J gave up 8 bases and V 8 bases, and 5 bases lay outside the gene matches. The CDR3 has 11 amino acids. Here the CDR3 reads CASGQGGGYTF. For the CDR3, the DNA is TGTGCCAGCGGGCAGGGGGGAGGCTACACCTTC.

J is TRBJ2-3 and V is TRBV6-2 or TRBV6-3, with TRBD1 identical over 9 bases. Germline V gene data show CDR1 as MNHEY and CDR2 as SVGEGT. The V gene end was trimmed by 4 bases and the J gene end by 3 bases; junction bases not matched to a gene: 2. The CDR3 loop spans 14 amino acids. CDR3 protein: CASSWDRVTDTQYF. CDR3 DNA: TGTGCCAGCAGTTGGGACAGGGTAACAGATACGCAGTATTTT.

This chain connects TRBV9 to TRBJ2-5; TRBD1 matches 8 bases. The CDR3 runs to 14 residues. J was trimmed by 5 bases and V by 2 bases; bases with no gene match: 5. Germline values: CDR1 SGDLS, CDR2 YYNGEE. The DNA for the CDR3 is TGTGCCAGCAGCGTGACAGGGGTCGGGGAGACCCAGTACTTC. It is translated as CASSVTGVGETQYF.

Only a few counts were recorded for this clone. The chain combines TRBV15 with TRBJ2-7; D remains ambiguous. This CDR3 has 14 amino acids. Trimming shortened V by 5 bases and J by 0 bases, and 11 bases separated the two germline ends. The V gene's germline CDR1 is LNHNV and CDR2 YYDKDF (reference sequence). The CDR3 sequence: CATSPVAVSYEQYF. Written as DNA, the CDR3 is TGTGCCACCAGCCCCGTGGCAGTCTCCTACGAGCAGTACTTC.

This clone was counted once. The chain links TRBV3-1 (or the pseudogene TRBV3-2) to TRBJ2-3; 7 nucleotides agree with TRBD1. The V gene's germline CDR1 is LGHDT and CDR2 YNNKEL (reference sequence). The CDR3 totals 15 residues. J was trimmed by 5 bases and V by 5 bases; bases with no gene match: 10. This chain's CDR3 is CASSNNRGSGDTQYF. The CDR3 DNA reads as TGTGCCAGCAGCAATAACAGGGGATCGGGAGATACGCAGTATTTT.

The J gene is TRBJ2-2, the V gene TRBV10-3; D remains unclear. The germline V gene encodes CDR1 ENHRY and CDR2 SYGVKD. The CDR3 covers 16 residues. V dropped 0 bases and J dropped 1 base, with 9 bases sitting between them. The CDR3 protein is CAISESAALNTGELFF. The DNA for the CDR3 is TGTGCCATCAGTGAGTCAGCCGCGCTGAACACCGGGGAGCTGTTTTTT.

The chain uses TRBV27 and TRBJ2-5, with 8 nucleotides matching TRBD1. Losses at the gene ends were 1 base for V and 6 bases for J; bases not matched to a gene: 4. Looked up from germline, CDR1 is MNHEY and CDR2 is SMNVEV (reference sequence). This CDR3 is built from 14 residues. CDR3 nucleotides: TGTGCCAGCAGTTTATTCCGACAGGGGCAGACCCAGTACTTC. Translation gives CASSLFRQGQTQYF.

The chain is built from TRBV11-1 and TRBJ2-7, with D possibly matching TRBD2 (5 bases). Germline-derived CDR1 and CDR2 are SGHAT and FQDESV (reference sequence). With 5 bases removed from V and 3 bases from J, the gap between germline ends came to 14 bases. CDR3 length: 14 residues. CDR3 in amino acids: CASSVYGDFYEQYF. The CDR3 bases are TGTGCCAGCAGCGTTTACGGGGATTTCTACGAGCAGTACTTC.

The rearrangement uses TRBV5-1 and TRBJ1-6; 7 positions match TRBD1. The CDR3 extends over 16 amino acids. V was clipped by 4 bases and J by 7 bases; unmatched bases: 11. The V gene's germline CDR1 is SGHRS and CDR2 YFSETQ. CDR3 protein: CASSPPRTGGNSPLHF. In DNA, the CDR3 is TGCGCCAGCAGCCCCCCCCGGACAGGTGGAAATTCACCCCTCCACTTT.

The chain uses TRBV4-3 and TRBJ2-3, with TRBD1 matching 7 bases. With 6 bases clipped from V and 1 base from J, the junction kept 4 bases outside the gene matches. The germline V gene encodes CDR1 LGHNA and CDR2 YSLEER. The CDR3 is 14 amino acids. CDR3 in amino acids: CASSYGQGTDTQYF. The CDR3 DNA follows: TGCGCCAGCAGTTACGGACAGGGCACAGATACGCAGTATTTT.

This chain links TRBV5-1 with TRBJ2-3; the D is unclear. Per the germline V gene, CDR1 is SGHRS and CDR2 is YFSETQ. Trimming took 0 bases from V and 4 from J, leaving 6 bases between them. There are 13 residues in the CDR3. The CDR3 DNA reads TGCGCCAGCAGCTTGGCTAGACCAGATACGCAGTATTTT. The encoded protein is CASSLARPDTQYF.

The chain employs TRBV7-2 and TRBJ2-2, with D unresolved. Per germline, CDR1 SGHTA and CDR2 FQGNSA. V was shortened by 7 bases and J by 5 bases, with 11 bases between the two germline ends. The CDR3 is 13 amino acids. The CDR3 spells CASNRGGTGELFF. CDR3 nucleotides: TGTGCCAGCAACCGAGGTGGGACCGGGGAGCTGTTTTTT.

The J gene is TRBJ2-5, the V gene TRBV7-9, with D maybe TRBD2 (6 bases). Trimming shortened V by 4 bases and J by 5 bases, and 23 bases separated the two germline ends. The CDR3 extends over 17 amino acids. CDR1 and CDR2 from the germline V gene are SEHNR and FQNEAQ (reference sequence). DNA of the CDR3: TGTGCCAGCAGCTCGGAAAACCCTAGCGACCCCGGGGAGACCCAGTACTTC. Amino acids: CASSSENPSDPGETQYF.

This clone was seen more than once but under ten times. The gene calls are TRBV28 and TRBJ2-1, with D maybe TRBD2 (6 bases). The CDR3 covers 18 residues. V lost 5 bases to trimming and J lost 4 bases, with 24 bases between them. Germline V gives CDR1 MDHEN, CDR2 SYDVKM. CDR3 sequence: CASSPAGPTRGVYNEQFF. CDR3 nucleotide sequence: TGTGCCAGCAGTCCTGCGGGGCCCACTCGAGGGGTTTACAATGAGCAGTTCTTC.

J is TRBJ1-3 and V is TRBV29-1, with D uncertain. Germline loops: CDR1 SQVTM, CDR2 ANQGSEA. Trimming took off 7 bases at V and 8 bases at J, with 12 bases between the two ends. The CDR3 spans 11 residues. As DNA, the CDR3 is TGCAGCGCCTCGTTATTAGACACCATATATTTT. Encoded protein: CSASLLDTIYF.

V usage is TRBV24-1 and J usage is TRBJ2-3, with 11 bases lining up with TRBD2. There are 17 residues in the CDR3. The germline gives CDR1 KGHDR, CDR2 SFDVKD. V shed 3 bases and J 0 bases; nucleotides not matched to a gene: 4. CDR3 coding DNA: TGTGCCACCAGTGATGGGACTAGCGGAACTAGCACAGATACGCAGTATTTT. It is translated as CATSDGTSGTSTDTQYF.

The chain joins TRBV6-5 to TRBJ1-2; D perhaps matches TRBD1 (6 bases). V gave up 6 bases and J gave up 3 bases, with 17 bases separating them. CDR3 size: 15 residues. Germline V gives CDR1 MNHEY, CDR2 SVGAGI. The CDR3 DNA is TGTGCCAGCAGAACCAACAGGGTGTATGACTATGGCTACACCTTC. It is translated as CASRTNRVYDYGYTF.

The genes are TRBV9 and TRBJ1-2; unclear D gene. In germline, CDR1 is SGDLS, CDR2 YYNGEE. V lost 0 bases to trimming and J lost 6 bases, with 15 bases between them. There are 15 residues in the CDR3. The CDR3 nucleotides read TGTGCCAGCAGCGTAGGACGGGTGGTGAGTGATGGCTACACCTTC. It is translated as CASSVGRVVSDGYTF.

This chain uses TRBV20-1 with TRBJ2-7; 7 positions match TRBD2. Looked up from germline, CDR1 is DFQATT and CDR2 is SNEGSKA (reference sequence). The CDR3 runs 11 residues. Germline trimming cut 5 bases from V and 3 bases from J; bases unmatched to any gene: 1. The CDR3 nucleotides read TGCAGTGCTGGGGGGGGCTACGAGCAGTACTTC. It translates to CSAGGGYEQYF.

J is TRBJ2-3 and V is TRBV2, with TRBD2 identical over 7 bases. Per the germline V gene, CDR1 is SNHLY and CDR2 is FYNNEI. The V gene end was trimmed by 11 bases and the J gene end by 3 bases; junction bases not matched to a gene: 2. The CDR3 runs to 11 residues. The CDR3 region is CAGAGTDTQYF. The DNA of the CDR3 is TGTGCCGGAGCGGGAACAGATACGCAGTATTTT.

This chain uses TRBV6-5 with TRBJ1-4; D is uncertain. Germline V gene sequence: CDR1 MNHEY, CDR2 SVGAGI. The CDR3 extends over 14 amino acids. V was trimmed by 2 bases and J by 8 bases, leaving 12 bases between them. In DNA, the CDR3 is TGTGCCAGCAGTTACAGGGAGGGTAGGGAAAAACTGTTTTTT. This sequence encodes CASSYREGREKLFF.

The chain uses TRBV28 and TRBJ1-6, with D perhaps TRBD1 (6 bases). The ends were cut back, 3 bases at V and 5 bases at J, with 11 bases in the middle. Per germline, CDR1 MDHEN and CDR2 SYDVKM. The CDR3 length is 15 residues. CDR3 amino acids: CASSLGDRNNSPLHF. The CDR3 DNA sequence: TGTGCCAGCAGTTTGGGAGACAGGAATAATTCACCCCTCCACTTT. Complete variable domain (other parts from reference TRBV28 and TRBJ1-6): DVKVTQSSRYLVKRTGEKVFLECVQDMDHENMFWYRQDPGLGLRLIYFSYDVKMKEKGDIPEGYSVSREKKERFSLILESASTNQTSMYLCASSLGDRNNSPLHFGNGTRLTVT.

The CDR3: CASSSDSNEKLFF. The CDR3 coding sequence is TGTGCCAGCAGTTCGGACAGCAATGAAAAACTGTTTTTT. The V gene is TRBV12-3 or TRBV12-4, the J gene TRBJ1-4; possible D gene TRBD1, 6 bases. The length of the CDR3 is 13 residues. V was cut by 4 bases and J by 5 bases, with 8 bases left in between.

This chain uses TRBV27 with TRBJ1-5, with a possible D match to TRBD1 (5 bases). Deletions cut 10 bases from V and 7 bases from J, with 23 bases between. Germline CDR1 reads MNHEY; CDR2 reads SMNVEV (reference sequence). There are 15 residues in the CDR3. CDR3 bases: TGTGCCACTCTCACCCGCGGGGGGATGTGGCAGCCCCAGCATTTT. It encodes CATLTRGGMWQPQHF.

The DNA of the CDR3 is TGTGCCGGAGCATTAGCTTTAAGCACAGATACGCAGTATTTT. Translation: CAGALALSTDTQYF. V gene TRBV2 combines with J gene TRBJ2-3; D remains ambiguous. Between the trimmed V and J ends, which lost 11 bases and 0 bases, there was a span of 15 bases. The CDR3 spans 14 residues. The germline gives CDR1 SNHLY, CDR2 FYNNEI.